The entry below describes one TCR beta chain. The sample comes from a study of control samples from healthy donors and cancer patients. TCRdb keeps only in-frame clones here, not all; method: immunoSEQ multiplex PCR. The sample lists tens of thousands of clones; less than 90% were seen once. Sample: blood. The TCR originated in a woman between 65 and 79 years old in good health.

CDR3 sequence reads: CASSEAPGDYEQYF. The CDR3 region has the DNA TGTGCCAGCAGTGAAGCGCCAGGGGACTACGAGCAGTACTTC. The J gene is TRBJ2-7, the V gene TRBV6-1; possible D gene TRBD1, 6 bases. V lost 0 bases to trimming and J lost 3 bases, with 9 bases between them. Germline values: CDR1 MNHNS, CDR2 SASEGT. The CDR3 sequence is 14 residues long.